Listed below are T cell receptor beta chains from one sample, sequenced in a study of graft-versus-host responses after intestinal transplantation. Profiled with immunoSEQ multiplex PCR; TCRdb holds only in-frame clones, not every one. The repertoire includes 4,600 or so clones, 25% to 30% of them detected once, and about 5.1% sits in the top ten. The material was alloreactive CD4+ T cells from a mixed lymphocyte reaction culture, obtained before intestinal transplant. These receptors all come from a human patient who received an intestinal transplant. Each CDR3 is given with its conserved first and last residue. Fields, in order: J gene, V gene, CDR3 protein.

>TRBJ2-5|TRBV6-5
CASSYGVVGETQYF
>TRBJ1-6|TRBV6-6
CAISGTGDSPLHF
>TRBJ1-6|TRBV6-9
CASSYVGSLHF
>TRBJ1-2|TRBV7-9
CASSLWRSPGGYTF
>TRBJ2-3|TRBV7-3
CASSLFGTSASTDTQYF
>TRBJ1-2|TRBV5-4
CASSLEHGYSLRYGYTF
>TRBJ2-1|TRBV7-2
CASSLDGTDYNEQFF
>TRBJ2-7|TRBV6-5
CASSFDGLPYEQYF
>TRBJ2-1|TRBV19
CASRTSGSYNEQFF
>TRBJ2-7|TRBV5-1
CASSPPARAYEQYF
>TRBJ2-7|TRBV6-1
CASSPTGLSTYEQYF
>TRBJ1-2|TRBV4-2
CASSQGGRRGFYGYTF
>TRBJ2-7|TRBV5-4
CASSCLAGGYEQYF